The rows below give T cell receptor beta chains drawn from one sample of a study of blood T cell repertoires in COVID-19. The assay was immunoSEQ multiplex PCR, and TCRdb's table has in-frame clones only and misses some. The table records 80,000 to 100,000 clones, about 80% of them present only once. The sequenced sample consisted of peripheral blood. The origin of the receptors is a human donor in a cohort sampled during active COVID-19. CDR3s include the opening cysteine and the closing phenylalanine or tryptophan. A D gene is named only where the DNA matches it firmly. Clone size appears in some rows only: once, few, many, or a class for an expanded clone.

TRBD1	TRBV2	TRBJ1-2	14	NA	TGTGCCAGCAGCGGAACCGGGACAGGGGAACGCTACACCTTC	CASSGTGTGERYTF
NA	TRBV14	TRBJ2-5	18	NA	TGTGCCAGCAGCCAAGATTTTAAGGGACAAGTCGGCCAAGAGACCCAGTACTTC	CASSQDFKGQVGQETQYF
TRBD2	TRBV9	TRBJ2-1	20	NA	TGTGCCAGCAGCGTAGGGAGGACTAGCGGGAAACCCCCCTCCTACAATGAGCAGTTCTTC	CASSVGRTSGKPPSYNEQFF
TRBD1	TRBV5-1	TRBJ2-3	16	few	TGCGCCAGCAGAAGGACCGGGACAGGGGGCGGAGATACGCAGTATTTT	CASRRTGTGGGDTQYF
NA	TRBV5-6	TRBJ1-1	15	NA	TGTGCCAGCAGCTTGGTGGCCGTAATGAACACTGAAGCTTTCTTT	CASSLVAVMNTEAFF
NA	TRBV7-9	TRBJ2-1	15	NA	TGTGCCAGCAGCTTACTACGGGGCTCCTACAATGAGCAGTTCTTC	CASSLLRGSYNEQFF
TRBD1	TRBV5-4	TRBJ1-2	14	few	TGTGCCAGCAGCACGGGACAGTTTAACTATGGCTACACCTTC	CASSTGQFNYGYTF
NA	TRBV18	TRBJ1-1	14	NA	TGTGCCAGCTCACCGTCGGGAATGAACACTGAAGCTTTCTTT	CASSPSGMNTEAFF
TRBD2	TRBV24-1	TRBJ2-7	16	few	TGTGCCACCAGTGATCCCGGACTAGCGGATCCCTACGAGCAGTACTTC	CATSDPGLADPYEQYF
NA	TRBV4-1	TRBJ1-5	17	once	TGCGCCAGCAGGCAAGGGACCCCGGGGGATAGCAATCAGCCCCAGCATTTT	CASRQGTPGDSNQPQHF